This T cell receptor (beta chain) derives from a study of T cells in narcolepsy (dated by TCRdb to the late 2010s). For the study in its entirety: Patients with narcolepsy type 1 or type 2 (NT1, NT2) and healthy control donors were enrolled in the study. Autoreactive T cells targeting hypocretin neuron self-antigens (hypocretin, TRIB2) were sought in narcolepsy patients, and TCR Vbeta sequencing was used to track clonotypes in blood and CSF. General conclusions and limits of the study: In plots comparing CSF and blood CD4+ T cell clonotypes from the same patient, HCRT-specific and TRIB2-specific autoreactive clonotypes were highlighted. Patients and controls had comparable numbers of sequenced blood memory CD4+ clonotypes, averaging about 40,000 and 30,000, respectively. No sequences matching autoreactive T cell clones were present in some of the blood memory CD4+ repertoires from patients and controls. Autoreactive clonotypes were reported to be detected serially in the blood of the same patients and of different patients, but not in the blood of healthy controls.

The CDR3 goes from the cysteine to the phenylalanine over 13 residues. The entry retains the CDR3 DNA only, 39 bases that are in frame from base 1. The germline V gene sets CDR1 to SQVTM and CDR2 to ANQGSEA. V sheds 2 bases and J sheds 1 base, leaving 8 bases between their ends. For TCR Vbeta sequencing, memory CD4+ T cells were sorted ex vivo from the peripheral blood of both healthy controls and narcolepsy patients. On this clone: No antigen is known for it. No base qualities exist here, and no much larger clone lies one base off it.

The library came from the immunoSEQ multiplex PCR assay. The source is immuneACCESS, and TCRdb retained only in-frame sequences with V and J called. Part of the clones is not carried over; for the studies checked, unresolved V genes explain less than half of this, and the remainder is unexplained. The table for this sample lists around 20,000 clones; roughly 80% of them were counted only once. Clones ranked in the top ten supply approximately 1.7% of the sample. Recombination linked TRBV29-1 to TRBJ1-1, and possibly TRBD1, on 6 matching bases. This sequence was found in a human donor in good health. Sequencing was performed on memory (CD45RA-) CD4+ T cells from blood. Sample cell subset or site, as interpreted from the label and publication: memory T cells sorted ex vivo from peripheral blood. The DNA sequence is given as TGCAGCGTTGAACCGACAGGGAACACTGAAGCTTTCTTT. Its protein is CSVEPTGNTEAFF.